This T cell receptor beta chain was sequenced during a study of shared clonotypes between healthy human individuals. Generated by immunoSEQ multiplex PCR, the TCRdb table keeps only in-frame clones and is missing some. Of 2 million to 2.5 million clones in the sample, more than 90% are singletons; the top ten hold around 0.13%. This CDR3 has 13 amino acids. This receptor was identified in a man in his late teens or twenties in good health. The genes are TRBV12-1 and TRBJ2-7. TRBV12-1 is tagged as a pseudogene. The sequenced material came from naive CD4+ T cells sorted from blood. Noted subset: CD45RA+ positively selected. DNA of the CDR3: TGTGCCAGCCGATCCCCCCGTCACTACGAGCAGTACTTC. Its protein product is CASRSPRHYEQYF.